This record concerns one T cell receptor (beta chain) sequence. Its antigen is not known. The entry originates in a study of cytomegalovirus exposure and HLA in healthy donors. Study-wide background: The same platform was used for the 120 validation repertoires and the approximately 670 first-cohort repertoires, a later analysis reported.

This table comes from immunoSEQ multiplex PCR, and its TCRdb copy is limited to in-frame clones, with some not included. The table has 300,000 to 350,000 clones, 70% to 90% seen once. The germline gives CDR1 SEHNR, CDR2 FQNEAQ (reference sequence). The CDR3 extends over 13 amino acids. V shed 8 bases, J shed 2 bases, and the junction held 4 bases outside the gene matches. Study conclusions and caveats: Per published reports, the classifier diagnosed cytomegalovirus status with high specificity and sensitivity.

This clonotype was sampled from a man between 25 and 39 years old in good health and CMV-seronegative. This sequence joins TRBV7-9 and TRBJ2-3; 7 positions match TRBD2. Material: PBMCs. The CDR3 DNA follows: TGTGCCAGCGGCGGGGGATACACAGATACGCAGTATTTT. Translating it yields CASGGGYTDTQYF.